A selection of T cell receptor beta chains follows, all from one sample in a study of shared clonotypes between healthy human individuals. This table comes from immunoSEQ multiplex PCR, and its TCRdb copy is limited to in-frame clones, with some not included. The profile covers about 300,000 clones, with under 80% appearing a single time and around a tenth taken by the ten largest. Sequenced material: memory CD4+ T cells sorted from blood. These receptor sequences come from a man aged 25-45 years in good health. The CDR3 runs from the conserved cysteine through the conserved F or W. The order of the fields is D gene, V gene, J gene, CDR3 protein. D genes are given only for firm matches.

TRBD1	TRBV19	TRBJ1-2	CASSMAGGDGGYTF
TRBD1	TRBV13	TRBJ2-7	CASSGRGYEQYF
TRBD2	TRBV6-5	TRBJ2-1	CASSGGLAGGPRFF
-	TRBV7-8	TRBJ2-7	CASSLARTAYEQYF
-	TRBV21-1	TRBJ1-5	CASSVGSNQPQHF
TRBD1	TRBV9	TRBJ2-1	CASSAGQVYNEQFF
-	TRBV28	TRBJ2-2	CASSLPTGNTGELFF
-	TRBV5-1	TRBJ1-2	CASSTDGAPYGYTF
TRBD2	TRBV5-1	TRBJ2-2	CASSHQNSGRALATGELFF
TRBD2	TRBV11-3	TRBJ2-1	CASSSSKGWREGNEQFF
TRBD1	TRBV2	TRBJ1-3	CASGTGAGNTIYF
-	TRBV30	TRBJ2-7	CAWRDGPGEQYF
-	TRBV19	TRBJ2-1	CASSMRITFWESSYNEQFF
-	TRBV5-1	TRBJ2-5	CASSLDGRPQETQYF
-	TRBV5-6	TRBJ1-2	CASSLGQELYGYTF
-	TRBV29-1	TRBJ1-1	CSVVILNTEAFF
TRBD2	TRBV15	TRBJ2-7	CATRRGTSDEQYF
TRBD1	TRBV11-2	TRBJ2-7	CASSLNTGARYEQYF
TRBD1	TRBV29-1	TRBJ1-5	CSVGDRGNQPQHF
TRBD2	TRBV27	TRBJ2-1	CASSLSGLAGGRNEQFF
-	TRBV10-2	TRBJ2-3	CASSERGRTDTQYF
-	TRBV27	TRBJ2-5	CASRPWGRGIETQYF